The T cell receptor (beta chain) under discussion was sequenced for a study of blood T cell repertoires in COVID-19. Across the study: The study drew acute and convalescent COVID-19 samples from the United States, Italy and Spain. T cells, B-cell-depleted T cells, or PBMCs provided the cDNA or gDNA that served as material.

In the authors' workflow: It was from reference gene primer amplification that nucleated cell counts were estimated. Generated by immunoSEQ multiplex PCR, the TCRdb table keeps only in-frame clones and is missing some. That table furnishes V, J and clone size, whereas the DNA furnished D and trimming. This sample has approximately 270,000 clones; around 86% occur once, and the top ten carry roughly 2.2%. Deletions cut 4 bases from V and 8 bases from J, with 10 bases between. Germline V CDR1 and CDR2: KGHDR, SFDVKD. CDR3 length equals 12 residues. Input material: peripheral blood. The chain carries TRBV24-1 and TRBJ1-2; D gene unclear. The source of this sequence is a man between 45 and 60 years old with acute or convalescent COVID-19. CDR3 bases: TGTGCCACCAGTGACCGCACTTGGGGCTACACCTTC. Translated, it gives CATSDRTWGYTF.